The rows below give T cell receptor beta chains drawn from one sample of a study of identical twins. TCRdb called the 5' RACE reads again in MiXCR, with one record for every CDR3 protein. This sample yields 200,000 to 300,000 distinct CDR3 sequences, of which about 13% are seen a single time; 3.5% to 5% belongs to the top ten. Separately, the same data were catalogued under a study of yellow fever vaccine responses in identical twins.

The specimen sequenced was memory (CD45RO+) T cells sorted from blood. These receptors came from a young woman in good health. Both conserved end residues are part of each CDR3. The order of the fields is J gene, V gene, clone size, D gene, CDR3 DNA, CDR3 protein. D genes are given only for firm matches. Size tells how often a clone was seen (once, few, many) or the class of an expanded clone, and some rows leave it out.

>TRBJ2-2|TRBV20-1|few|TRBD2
TGCAGTGCTAGTGGACTAGCGGGACTGAACACCGGGGAGCTGTTTTTT
CSASGLAGLNTGELFF
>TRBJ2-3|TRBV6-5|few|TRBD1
TGTGCCAGCAGTTACAAGGACAGGGTCCTGTGG
CASSYKDRVLW
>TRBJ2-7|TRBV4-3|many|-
TGCGCCAGCAGCCATCAAGAGGGTAGCGGAGCCTACGAGCAGTACTTC
CASSHQEGSGAYEQYF
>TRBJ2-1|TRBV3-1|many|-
TGTGCCAGCAGCCAAGGTTCTGACAATGAGCAGTTCTTC
CASSQGSDNEQFF
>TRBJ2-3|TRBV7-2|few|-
TGTGCCAGCAGCTTAGCCGGGACTTCAACTAATACGCAGTATTTT
CASSLAGTSTNTQYF
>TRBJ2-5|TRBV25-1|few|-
TGTGCCAGCAGTGTTCGCGGGACCCAGTACTTC
CASSVRGTQYF
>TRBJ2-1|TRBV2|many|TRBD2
TGTGCCAGTCCGGGGACTAGCGGGTATGAGCAGTTCTTC
CASPGTSGYEQFF
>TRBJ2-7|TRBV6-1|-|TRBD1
TGTGCCAGCAGCCAACAGGGACAGGGTATTTACGAGCAGTACTTC
CASSQQGQGIYEQYF
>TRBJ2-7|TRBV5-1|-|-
TGCGCCAGCAGCTTGGGAGAAGGAGAATACGAGCAGTACTTC
CASSLGEGEYEQYF
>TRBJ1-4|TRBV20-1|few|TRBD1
TGCAGTGCTTATGATTCGGGGAGGGGGCGCGAAAAACTGTTTTTT
CSAYDSGRGREKLFF
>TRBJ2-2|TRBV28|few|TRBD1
TGTGCCAGCAGTTTAGCGGGACAGGCGAACACCGGGGAGCTGTTTTTT
CASSLAGQANTGELFF
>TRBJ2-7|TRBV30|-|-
TGTGCCTGGAGTCCCTCTAGGGACGAGCAGTACTTC
CAWSPSRDEQYF
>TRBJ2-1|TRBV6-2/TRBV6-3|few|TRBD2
TGTGCCAGCAGGCAACCGGAGGCTAGCGGGGGATACAATGAGCAGTTCTTC
CASRQPEASGGYNEQFF
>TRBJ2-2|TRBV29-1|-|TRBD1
TGCAGCGTTGATGATTCGGACAGGGCGAACACCGGGGAGCTGTTTTTT
CSVDDSDRANTGELFF
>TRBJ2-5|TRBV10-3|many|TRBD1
TGTGCCATCAGTGCGGGACAGGGAAGGGGAGTGGAGACCCAGTACTTC
CAISAGQGRGVETQYF
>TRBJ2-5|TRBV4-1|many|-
TGCGCCAGCAGCCAATTTGGGAGCGAAGAGACCCAGTACTTC
CASSQFGSEETQYF
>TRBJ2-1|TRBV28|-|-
TGTGCCAGCAGTTTAGCCTCGGCCGGGGTCAATGAGCAGTTCTTC
CASSLASAGVNEQFF
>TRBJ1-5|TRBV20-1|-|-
TGCAGTGCTAGAGATTTTAGGGGTAATCAGCCCCAGCATTTT
CSARDFRGNQPQHF
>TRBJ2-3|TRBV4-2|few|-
TGTGCCAGCAGCCAAGATTTTCTAGCCCGAGCGAACCCTACAGATACGCAGTATTTT
CASSQDFLARANPTDTQYF
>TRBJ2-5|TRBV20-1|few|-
TGCAGTGTTAGGCTCCGGTCGGAGACCCAGTACTTC
CSVRLRSETQYF
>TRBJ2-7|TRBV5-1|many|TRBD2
TGCGCCAGCAGCTTGAGGAACGGGGGGGGCAACGAGCAGTACTTC
CASSLRNGGGNEQYF
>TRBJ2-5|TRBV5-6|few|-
TGTGCCAGCAGCTCCTTGACAGTCCGGAGGGGTGAGACCCAGTACTTC
CASSSLTVRRGETQYF